These T cell receptor beta chains were read from a single sample in a study of blood T cell repertoires in COVID-19. Libraries were prepared by immunoSEQ multiplex PCR; TCRdb keeps only in-frame clonotypes and omits some of them. The sample gives some 450,000 clones, 88% of which show up once; around 12% is in the top ten. The sample consisted of peripheral blood. The receptors were sampled from a woman aged 45-60 years with COVID-19, enrolled during active disease. Both conserved end residues are part of each CDR3. D genes are given only for firm matches. Clone size is stated in some rows and not others, as once, few, many or a class when expanded.

>TRBJ2-7|TRBV27|NA|NA
CASSFTEKSSYEQYF
TGTGCCAGCAGTTTCACGGAGAAGAGCTCCTACGAGCAGTACTTC
>TRBJ2-1|TRBV19|NA|NA
CASSIQDEQFF
TGTGCCAGTAGTATCCAGGATGAGCAGTTCTTC
>TRBJ1-1|TRBV5-1|NA|NA
CASRMGRDTEAFF
TGCGCCAGCAGGATGGGCAGGGACACTGAAGCTTTCTTT
>TRBJ2-7|TRBV6-5|TRBD2|NA
CASSRDYSYEQYF
TGTGCCAGCAGTAGGGACTATTCCTACGAGCAGTACTTC
>TRBJ2-7|TRBV5-1|NA|NA
CASSGSSDEQYF
TGCGCCAGCAGCGGATCTAGCGACGAGCAGTACTTC
>TRBJ1-1|TRBV5-8|NA|NA
CASSLQGFSTEAFF
TGTGCCAGCAGCTTGCAGGGGTTCAGCACTGAAGCTTTCTTT
>TRBJ2-5|TRBV5-5|NA|NA
CASSPPGGAGEETQYF
TGTGCCAGCAGCCCCCCGGGGGGCGCGGGTGAAGAGACCCAGTACTTC
>TRBJ1-2|TRBV6-2/TRBV6-3|TRBD1|few
CASSYLTGGSGYTF
TGTGCCAGCAGTTACCTGACAGGGGGTTCTGGCTACACCTTC
>TRBJ2-4|TRBV5-8|NA|NA
CASSSGNIQYF
TGTGCCAGCAGCTCGGGAAACATTCAGTACTTC
>TRBJ1-2|TRBV19|TRBD1|NA
CASSIYRGDHTF
TGTGCCAGTAGTATCTACAGGGGTGATCACACCTTC
>TRBJ1-4|TRBV19|NA|NA
CASRRDTKEKLFF
TGTGCCAGTCGCCGGGACACTAAAGAAAAACTGTTTTTT
>TRBJ1-1|TRBV7-2|TRBD1|NA
CASSLAGQGANTEAFF
TGTGCCAGCAGCTTAGCGGGGCAGGGGGCGAACACTGAAGCTTTCTTT
>TRBJ2-3|TRBV9|NA|NA
CASSVSRSADTQYF
TGTGCCAGCAGCGTTTCCCGCAGCGCAGATACGCAGTATTTT
>TRBJ1-1|TRBV5-5|TRBD1|NA
CASSLQGASTEAFF
TGTGCCAGCAGCTTGCAGGGGGCGAGTACTGAAGCTTTCTTT
>TRBJ2-7|TRBV19|NA|NA
CASMGSSYEQYF
TGTGCCAGTATGGGCAGCTCCTACGAGCAGTACTTC
>TRBJ1-6|TRBV2|NA|few
CASSGSGGITLHF
TGTGCCAGCAGTGGGTCGGGGGGGATCACCCTCCACTTT
>TRBJ1-6|TRBV5-6|NA|NA
CASSLQAPLGALGLHF
TGTGCCAGCAGCTTGCAAGCCCCGTTGGGGGCCTTAGGCCTCCACTTT
>TRBJ1-1|TRBV5-5|TRBD1|NA
CASSRGQGTYEAFF
TGTGCCAGCAGTCGGGGACAGGGGACATATGAAGCTTTCTTT
>TRBJ2-1|TRBV9|TRBD2|NA
CASSVDLTSGKAEQFF
TGTGCCAGCAGCGTAGACTTAACTAGCGGCAAGGCTGAGCAGTTCTTC
>TRBJ1-3|TRBV28|NA|NA
CASSSDSGNTIYF
TGTGCCAGCAGTTCAGACTCTGGAAACACCATATATTTT
>TRBJ2-7|TRBV9|TRBD2|NA
CASSVDSSGASYEQYF
TGTGCCAGCAGCGTAGACTCTAGCGGGGCTTCCTACGAGCAGTACTTC
>TRBJ1-1|TRBV5-6|NA|NA
CASATGNAEAFF
TGTGCCAGCGCCACAGGGAACGCTGAAGCTTTCTTT
>TRBJ1-1|TRBV28|NA|NA
CASSFRGETEAFF
TGTGCCAGCAGTTTCAGGGGTGAAACTGAAGCTTTCTTT
>TRBJ1-2|TRBV27|TRBD1|NA
CASSLNRGPLYGYTF
TGTGCCAGCAGTTTAAACAGGGGCCCCCTCTATGGCTACACCTTC
>TRBJ1-2|TRBV18|NA|once
CASSPDREMRGYTF
TGTGCCAGCTCACCGGACAGAGAGATGAGGGGCTACACCTTC
>TRBJ1-2|TRBV7-2|TRBD1|NA
CASSIGQGYGYTF
TGTGCCAGCAGCATTGGACAGGGCTATGGCTACACCTTC
>TRBJ1-2|TRBV5-6|NA|NA
CASVQGQLQGYTF
TGTGCCAGCGTGCAAGGACAGTTGCAGGGCTACACCTTC
>TRBJ1-5|TRBV20-1|NA|NA
CSASRGGGNQPQHF
TGCAGTGCTAGTAGGGGTGGCGGCAATCAGCCCCAGCATTTT
>TRBJ1-2|TRBV19|NA|NA
CASSIMGAYGYTF
TGTGCCAGTAGTATAATGGGGGCGTATGGCTACACCTTC
>TRBJ1-3|TRBV6-5|NA|NA
CASSYTRAAGNTIYF
TGTGCCAGCAGTTACACGAGGGCGGCAGGAAACACCATATATTTT
>TRBJ1-1|TRBV7-8|NA|NA
CASSQTGQTEAFF
TGTGCCAGCAGCCAAACAGGGCAGACTGAAGCTTTCTTT
>TRBJ1-1|TRBV19|NA|NA
CASSIPRDFLRGYTEAFF
TGTGCCAGTAGTATCCCTCGGGACTTCCTACGGGGGTACACTGAAGCTTTCTTT
>TRBJ2-1|TRBV30|TRBD1|NA
CACNPGTGGSYNEQFF
TGTGCCTGCAACCCCGGGACAGGGGGTTCCTACAATGAGCAGTTCTTC
>TRBJ1-6|TRBV2|NA|NA
CASSDPRGLNSPLHF
TGTGCCAGCAGTGACCCCAGGGGCTTAAATTCACCCCTCCACTTT
>TRBJ1-1|TRBV9|NA|NA
CASSVVSGRKAFF
TGTGCCAGCAGCGTAGTATCAGGAAGGAAAGCTTTCTTT
>TRBJ2-7|TRBV2|TRBD2|NA
CASRRGGVQSEQYF
TGTGCCAGCAGAAGGGGAGGGGTCCAGTCCGAGCAGTACTTC
>TRBJ2-7|TRBV3-1/TRBV3-2|TRBD2|NA
CASSPRSGGSEQYF
TGTGCCAGCAGCCCCCGAAGCGGGGGCAGCGAGCAGTACTTC
>TRBJ1-2|TRBV12-1|NA|NA
CASRPNQGKHINYGYTF
TGTGCCAGCAGGCCGAACCAGGGGAAGCACATTAACTATGGCTACACCTTC
>TRBJ2-2|TRBV23-1|NA|NA
CASSQSGQGTGELFF
TGCGCCAGCAGTCAATCAGGGCAGGGCACCGGGGAGCTGTTTTTT
>TRBJ1-1|TRBV7-9|TRBD1|NA
CASSLEQGVRTEAFF
TGTGCCAGCAGCTTAGAGCAGGGGGTAAGGACTGAAGCTTTCTTT
>TRBJ2-2|TRBV27|TRBD1|NA
CASSLWTGGNTGELFF
TGTGCCAGCAGTCTATGGACAGGTGGGAACACCGGGGAGCTGTTTTTT
>TRBJ1-1|TRBV19|NA|NA
CASSIDRPRGNTEAFF
TGTGCCAGTAGTATAGATCGCCCGCGCGGTAACACTGAAGCTTTCTTT
>TRBJ2-1|TRBV19|TRBD2|NA
CASSMGSPGGGAVNEQFF
TGTGCCAGTAGTATGGGCTCACCCGGCGGGGGGGCCGTCAATGAGCAGTTCTTC
>TRBJ1-4|TRBV18|NA|NA
CASSRGSQGNEKLFF
TGTGCCAGCTCACGGGGCTCCCAGGGTAATGAAAAACTGTTTTTT
>TRBJ2-1|TRBV20-1|TRBD2|NA
CSASRLAGLGEQFF
TGCAGTGCTAGTCGCCTAGCGGGGCTTGGGGAGCAGTTCTTC
>TRBJ2-5|TRBV12-3/TRBV12-4|NA|NA
CASSPGETQYF
TGTGCCAGCAGCCCAGGGGAGACCCAGTACTTC
>TRBJ1-1|TRBV28|NA|NA
CASSLINLEAFF
TGTGCCAGCAGTCTAATAAACCTGGAAGCTTTCTTT
>TRBJ1-5|TRBV19|TRBD1|NA
CASSIDWDRVAQHF
TGTGCCAGTAGTATAGATTGGGACAGGGTTGCCCAGCATTTT
>TRBJ2-4|TRBV7-9|NA|NA
CASSLGVAKNIQYF
TGTGCCAGCAGCTTAGGAGTAGCCAAAAACATTCAGTACTTC
>TRBJ2-1|TRBV29-1|NA|once
CSVQEGFF
TGCAGCGTTCAGGAGGGGTTCTTC
>TRBJ2-3|TRBV5-1|TRBD2|few
CASSLGLAGGTDTQYF
TGCGCCAGCAGCTTGGGTCTAGCGGGGGGCACAGATACGCAGTATTTT
>TRBJ2-2|TRBV25-1|NA|NA
CASSEWGGGELFF
TGTGCCAGCAGTGAATGGGGAGGCGGGGAGCTGTTTTTT
>TRBJ1-1|TRBV5-1|NA|NA
CASSNGGAETEAFF
TGCGCCAGCTCTAATGGGGGGGCTGAAACTGAAGCTTTCTTT
>TRBJ2-1|TRBV10-3|NA|NA
CAISPPRDGEQFF
TGTGCCATCAGTCCCCCCAGGGATGGTGAGCAGTTCTTC
>TRBJ1-1|TRBV5-1|TRBD1|NA
CASSPLGGRGTNTEAFF
TGCGCCAGCAGCCCCCTGGGGGGCAGGGGGACGAACACTGAAGCTTTCTTT
>TRBJ2-7|TRBV28|TRBD1|NA
CASTPGGPSYEQYF
TGTGCCAGCACCCCAGGGGGCCCAAGCTACGAGCAGTACTTC
>TRBJ1-1|TRBV25-1|TRBD1|NA
CASRTGGTEAFF
TGTGCCAGCAGGACAGGGGGCACTGAAGCTTTCTTT
>TRBJ2-1|TRBV5-1|TRBD1|NA
CASSPRDSRDNEQFF
TGCGCCAGCAGCCCAAGGGACAGCCGGGACAATGAGCAGTTCTTC
>TRBJ1-2|TRBV28|NA|NA
CASSRYLNYGYTF
TGTGCCAGCAGCAGATACCTTAACTATGGCTACACCTTC